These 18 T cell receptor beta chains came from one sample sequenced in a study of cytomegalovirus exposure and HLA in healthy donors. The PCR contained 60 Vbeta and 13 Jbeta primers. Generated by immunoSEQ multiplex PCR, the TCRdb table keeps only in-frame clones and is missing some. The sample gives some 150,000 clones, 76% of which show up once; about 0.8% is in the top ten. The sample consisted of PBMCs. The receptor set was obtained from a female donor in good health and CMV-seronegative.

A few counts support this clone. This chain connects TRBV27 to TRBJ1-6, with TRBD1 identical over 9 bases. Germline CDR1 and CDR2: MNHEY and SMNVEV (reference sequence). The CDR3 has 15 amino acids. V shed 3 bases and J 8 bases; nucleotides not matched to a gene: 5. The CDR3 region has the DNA TGTGCCAGCAGTTTCTCGGACAGGGGTTATTCACCCCTCCACTTT. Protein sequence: CASSFSDRGYSPLHF.

Here the CDR3 reads CSALTGTGTGYTF. In nucleotides, the CDR3 is TGCAGCGCCCTAACCGGGACAGGGACCGGCTACACCTTC. The chain combines TRBV29-1 with TRBJ1-2; TRBD1 aligns across 9 bases. Germline V gives CDR1 SQVTM, CDR2 ANQGSEA. The V gene end was trimmed by 7 bases and the J gene end by 8 bases; junction bases not matched to a gene: 11. The CDR3 sequence is 13 residues long.

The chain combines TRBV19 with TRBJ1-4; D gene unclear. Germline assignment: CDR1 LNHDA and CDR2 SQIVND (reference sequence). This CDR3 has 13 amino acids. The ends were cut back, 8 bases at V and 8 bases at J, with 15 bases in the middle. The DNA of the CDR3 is TGTGCCAGTCGGTCCGGGGAGGTAGAAAAACTGTTTTTT. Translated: CASRSGEVEKLFF.

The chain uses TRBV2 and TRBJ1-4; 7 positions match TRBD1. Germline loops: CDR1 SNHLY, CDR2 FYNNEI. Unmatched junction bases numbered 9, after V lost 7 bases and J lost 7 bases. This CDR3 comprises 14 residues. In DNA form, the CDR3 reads TGTGCCAGCATACGACAGGGACTGAGTGAAAAACTGTTTTTT. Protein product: CASIRQGLSEKLFF.

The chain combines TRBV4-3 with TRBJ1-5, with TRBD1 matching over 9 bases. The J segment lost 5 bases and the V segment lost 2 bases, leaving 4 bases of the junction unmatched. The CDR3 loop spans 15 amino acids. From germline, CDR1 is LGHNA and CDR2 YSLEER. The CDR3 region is CASSQSTGGYQPQHF. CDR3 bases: TGCGCCAGCAGCCAATCTACAGGGGGCTATCAGCCCCAGCATTTT.

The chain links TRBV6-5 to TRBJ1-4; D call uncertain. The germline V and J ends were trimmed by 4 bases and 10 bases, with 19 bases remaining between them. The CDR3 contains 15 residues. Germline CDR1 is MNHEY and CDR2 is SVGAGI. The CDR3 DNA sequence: TGTGCCAGCAGTTTTGACATCGCTGGTCTGCGAAAACTGTTTTTT. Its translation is CASSFDIAGLRKLFF.

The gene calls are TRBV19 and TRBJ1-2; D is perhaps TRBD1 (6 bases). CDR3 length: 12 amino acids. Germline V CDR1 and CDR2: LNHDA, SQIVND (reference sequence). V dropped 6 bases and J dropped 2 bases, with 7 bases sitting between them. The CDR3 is CASSRGNYGYTF. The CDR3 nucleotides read TGTGCCAGTAGCAGGGGCAACTATGGCTACACCTTC.

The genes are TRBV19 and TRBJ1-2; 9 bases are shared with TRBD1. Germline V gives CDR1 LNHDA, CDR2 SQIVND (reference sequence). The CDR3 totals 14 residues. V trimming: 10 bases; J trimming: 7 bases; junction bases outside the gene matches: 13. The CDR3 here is CAIKPGQGRSGYTF. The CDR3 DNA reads TGTGCCATTAAACCGGGACAGGGTCGGAGTGGCTACACCTTC.

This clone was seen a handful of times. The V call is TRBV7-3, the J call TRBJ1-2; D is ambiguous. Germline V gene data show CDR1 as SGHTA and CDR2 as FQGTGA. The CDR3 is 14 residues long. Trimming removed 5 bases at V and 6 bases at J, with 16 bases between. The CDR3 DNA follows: TGTGCCAGCAGCCCACACGAGGGTTGGAATGGCTACACCTTC. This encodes CASSPHEGWNGYTF.

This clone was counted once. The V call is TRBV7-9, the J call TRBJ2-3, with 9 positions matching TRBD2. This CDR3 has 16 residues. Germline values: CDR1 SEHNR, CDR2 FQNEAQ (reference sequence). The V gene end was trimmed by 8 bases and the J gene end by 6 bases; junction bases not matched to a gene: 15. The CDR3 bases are TGTGCCAGCCGCGACCTAGGCGGGAGGGTTTACGATACGCAGTATTTT. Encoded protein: CASRDLGGRVYDTQYF.

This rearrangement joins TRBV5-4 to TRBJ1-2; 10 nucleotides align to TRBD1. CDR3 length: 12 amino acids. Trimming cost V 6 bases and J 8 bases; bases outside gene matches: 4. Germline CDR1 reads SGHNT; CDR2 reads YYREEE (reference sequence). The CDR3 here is CASTGQGGGYTF. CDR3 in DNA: TGTGCCAGCACCGGACAGGGGGGGGGCTACACCTTC.

The DNA for the CDR3 is TGCGCCAGCAGTGAGACGCCCGGAGTATCACCCCTCCACTTT. Encoded protein: CASSETPGVSPLHF. The chain recombines TRBV5-1 with TRBJ1-6, with no clear D. CDR1 is SGHRS, CDR2 YFSETQ, per germline. Trimming cost V 5 bases and J 10 bases, with 16 bases left between them. CDR3 size: 14 residues.

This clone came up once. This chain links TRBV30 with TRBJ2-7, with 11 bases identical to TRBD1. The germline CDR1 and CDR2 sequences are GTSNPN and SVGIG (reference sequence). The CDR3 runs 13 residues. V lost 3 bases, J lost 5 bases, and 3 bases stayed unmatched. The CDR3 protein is CAWRGQGVHEQYF. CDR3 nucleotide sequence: TGTGCCTGGAGGGGACAGGGGGTCCACGAGCAGTACTTC.

Here the CDR3 DNA reads TGTGCCAGCAGTGTATTGGGGGGTCGCACCGAGCAGTACTTC. Its translation: CASSVLGGRTEQYF. V usage is TRBV2 and J usage is TRBJ2-7; tentative D call: TRBD2 (6 bases). The CDR3 loop spans 14 amino acids. Between the trimmed V and J ends, which lost 4 bases and 6 bases, there was a span of 16 bases. The germline CDR1 and CDR2 sequences are SNHLY and FYNNEI.

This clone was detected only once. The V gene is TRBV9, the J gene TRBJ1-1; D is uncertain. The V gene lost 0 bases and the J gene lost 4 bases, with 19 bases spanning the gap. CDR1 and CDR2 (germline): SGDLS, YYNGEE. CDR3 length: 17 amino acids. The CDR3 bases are TGTGCCAGCAGCGTAGGTGGAGATGGTATATGGAGCACTGAAGCTTTCTTT. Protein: CASSVGGDGIWSTEAFF.

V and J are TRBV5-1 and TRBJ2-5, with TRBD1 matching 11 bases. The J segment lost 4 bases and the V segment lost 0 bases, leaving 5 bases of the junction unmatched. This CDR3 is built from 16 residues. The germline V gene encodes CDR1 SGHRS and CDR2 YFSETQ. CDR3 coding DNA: TGCGCCAGCAGCTTGGGCGGACAGGGGGCGCGAGAGACCCAGTACTTC. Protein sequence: CASSLGGQGARETQYF.

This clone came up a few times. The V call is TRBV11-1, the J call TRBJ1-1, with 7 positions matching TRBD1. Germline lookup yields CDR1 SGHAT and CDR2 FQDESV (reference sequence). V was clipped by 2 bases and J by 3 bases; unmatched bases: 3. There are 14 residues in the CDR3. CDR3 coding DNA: TGTGCCAGCAGCTTATCCAGGGGGGACACTGAAGCTTTCTTT. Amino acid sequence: CASSLSRGDTEAFF.

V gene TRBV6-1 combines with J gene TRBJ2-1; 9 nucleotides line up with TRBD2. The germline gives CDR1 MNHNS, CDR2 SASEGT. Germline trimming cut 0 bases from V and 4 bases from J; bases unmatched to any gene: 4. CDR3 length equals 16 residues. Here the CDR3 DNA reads TGTGCCAGCAGTGAAGCGCGGACTAGCGTGTACAATGAGCAGTTCTTC. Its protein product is CASSEARTSVYNEQFF.